This is a list of T cell receptor beta chains from one sample in a study of blood T cell repertoires in COVID-19. Sequencing used immunoSEQ multiplex PCR; TCRdb keeps in-frame clones, though not all of them. The sample lists 200,000 to 300,000 clones, around 82% occurring once. The sequencing input was PBMCs or T cells enriched from blood (not recorded which). Every receptor here comes from a woman aged 40 to 49 who had been exposed to COVID-19. The CDR3 runs from the conserved cysteine through the conserved F or W. The order of the fields is V gene, J gene, CDR3 protein.

v_gene: TRBV7-9
j_gene: TRBJ1-5
CDR3aa: CASSLVGTGDQPQHF

v_gene: TRBV13
j_gene: TRBJ1-2
CDR3aa: CASSVQGARGYTF

v_gene: TRBV2
j_gene: TRBJ1-2
CDR3aa: CASRDQQGAGYGYTF

v_gene: TRBV6-1
j_gene: TRBJ1-1
CDR3aa: CASSEAGLGASNTEAFF

v_gene: TRBV7-8
j_gene: TRBJ2-7
CDR3aa: CASSLGWGAAYEQYF

v_gene: TRBV5-8
j_gene: TRBJ1-1
CDR3aa: CASSHGDRPAKNTEAFF

v_gene: TRBV18
j_gene: TRBJ2-5
CDR3aa: CASSPPDRQETQYF

v_gene: TRBV6-2/TRBV6-3
j_gene: TRBJ1-2
CDR3aa: CASSYARPRGYTF

v_gene: TRBV9
j_gene: TRBJ1-4
CDR3aa: CASSVDGGEKLFF

v_gene: TRBV19
j_gene: TRBJ1-4
CDR3aa: CASSGAGATNEKLFF

v_gene: TRBV5-1
j_gene: TRBJ1-4
CDR3aa: CASSLQGASNEKLFF

v_gene: TRBV11-1
j_gene: TRBJ2-2
CDR3aa: CASSLARWNTGELFF

v_gene: TRBV3-1/TRBV3-2
j_gene: TRBJ1-1
CDR3aa: CASSQFRGQEAFF

v_gene: TRBV4-2
j_gene: TRBJ1-1
CDR3aa: CASSRAPEAFF

v_gene: TRBV4-2
j_gene: TRBJ1-1
CDR3aa: CASSQALGGMGNTEAFF

v_gene: TRBV30
j_gene: TRBJ1-2
CDR3aa: CAWHRDRPKGYTF

v_gene: TRBV4-2
j_gene: TRBJ1-2
CDR3aa: CASSQGDSPTYGYTF

v_gene: TRBV6-5
j_gene: TRBJ1-1
CDR3aa: CASTGTGNTEAFF

v_gene: TRBV5-1
j_gene: TRBJ2-5
CDR3aa: CASSFGTGVGQETQYF

v_gene: TRBV15
j_gene: TRBJ1-2
CDR3aa: CATSENRGLNYGYTF

v_gene: TRBV7-8
j_gene: TRBJ2-2
CDR3aa: CASSLGTRRTTGELFF

v_gene: TRBV10-3
j_gene: TRBJ2-5
CDR3aa: CAISESRASGGETQYF

v_gene: TRBV14
j_gene: TRBJ2-1
CDR3aa: CASSPRHRGWSDNEQFF

v_gene: TRBV13
j_gene: TRBJ2-7
CDR3aa: CASSDATGGRYEQYF

v_gene: TRBV5-1
j_gene: TRBJ2-3
CDR3aa: CASSSGRATDTQYF

v_gene: TRBV6-5
j_gene: TRBJ2-5
CDR3aa: CASSHTGETQYF

v_gene: TRBV27
j_gene: TRBJ1-2
CDR3aa: CASSFSGGAYGYTF

v_gene: TRBV5-1
j_gene: TRBJ1-6
CDR3aa: CASSLASPSRFRALHF

v_gene: TRBV19
j_gene: TRBJ1-2
CDR3aa: CASSIGGQGRHYGYTF